Below are 9 T cell receptor beta chains sequenced from a single sample in a study of human T cells and chemical hapten exposure. TCRdb reprocessed the RACE reads with MiXCR, giving one entry per CDR3 protein. The sample shows roughly 92,000 distinct CDR3 sequences, about an eighth of them seen only once. Time point described: patch test 2, 6 weeks after DPC sensitization. The treatment denotes: therapeutic diphenylcyclopropenone sensitization with weekly scalp DPC. Sequenced material: whole blood, taken in connection with sensitization to the hapten diphenylcyclopropenone (DPC). The receptors were gathered from a woman between 35 and 50 years old with alopecia areata. Some clones in this sample may be carry-over from other donors' samples.

This clonotype was detected only a few times. The rearrangement joins TRBV6-5 to TRBJ1-2, with D possibly matching TRBD1 (5 bases). The CDR3 is made up of 15 amino acids. V lost 5 bases and J 3 bases, leaving 16 bases between the germline ends. Germline V gene sequence: CDR1 MNHEY, CDR2 SVGAGI. The chain's CDR3 is CASSEGPNSHYGYTF. In DNA, the CDR3 is TGTGCCAGCAGTGAGGGACCAAACTCCCACTATGGCTACACCTTC.

This clonotype occurred many times. The chain uses TRBV10-3 and TRBJ2-1, with a possible D match to TRBD2 (6 bases). The V end lost 10 bases, the J end lost 8 bases, and 21 bases lay between the germline ends. Germline V gene sequence: CDR1 ENHRY, CDR2 SYGVKD. The CDR3 spans 14 residues. The CDR3 bases are TGTGCCACCGAAAGGGAGGTGGGCCCCCATGAGCAGTTCTTC. Translation gives CATEREVGPHEQFF.

The sample holds many counts of this clonotype. The V gene is TRBV7-2, the J gene TRBJ2-7; D is ambiguous. This CDR3 is built from 15 residues. Germline V CDR1 and CDR2: SGHTA, FQGNSA. Trimming shortened V by 1 base and J by 2 bases, and 12 bases separated the two germline ends. CDR3 in DNA: TGTGCCAGCAGCTTAGATCCCCCAGCCCCCTACGAGCAGTACTTC. Translated, it gives CASSLDPPAPYEQYF.

A few counts support this clonotype. The rearrangement joins TRBV7-2 to TRBJ2-1; D is perhaps TRBD2 (5 bases). V was shortened by 0 bases and J by 5 bases, with 11 bases between the two germline ends. The CDR3 has 15 amino acids. The germline CDR1 and CDR2 sequences are SGHTA and FQGNSA. CDR3 loop: CASSLAGLSNNEQFF. The CDR3 DNA reads as TGTGCCAGCAGCTTAGCAGGACTTTCCAACAATGAGCAGTTCTTC. The full variable domain, its missing parts supplied by reference TRBV7-2 and TRBJ2-1, is GAGVSQSPSNKVTEKGKDVELRCDPISGHTALYWYRQSLGQGLEFLIYFQGNSAPDKSGLPSDRFSAERTGGSVSTLTIQRTQQEDSAVYLCASSLAGLSNNEQFFGPGTRLTVL.

This clonotype occurred a few times. The rearrangement uses TRBV7-8 and TRBJ2-3; 7 bases align to TRBD2. Losses at the gene ends were 4 bases for V and 6 bases for J; bases not matched to a gene: 16. Germline CDR1 and CDR2: SGHVS and FQNEAQ. This CDR3 region has 17 residues. The CDR3 nucleotides read TGTGCCAGCAGCTACCAGGGCAGGCTAGCGGCCCCGGATACGCAGTATTTT. This translates into CASSYQGRLAAPDTQYF.

The table lists this clonotype with many counts. This chain uses TRBV27 with TRBJ2-7; no reliable D call. Germline CDR1 MNHEY, CDR2 SMNVEV (reference sequence). This CDR3 has 14 residues. V dropped 3 bases and J dropped 0 bases, with 9 bases sitting between them. CDR3 in amino acids: CASSFSRSSYEQYF. The CDR3 DNA reads TGTGCCAGCAGTTTTAGTCGTAGCTCCTACGAGCAGTACTTC.

This clonotype was seen ten or more times. The V call is TRBV6-5, the J call TRBJ1-2; TRBD1 is a possible D gene (6 bases). Germline V gene data show CDR1 as MNHEY and CDR2 as SVGAGI. The CDR3 runs 13 residues. Trimming removed 6 bases at V and 8 bases at J, with 16 bases between. DNA for the CDR3: TGTGCCAGCAGCCCCACGCGGGGGCTCGGCTACACCTTC. It specifies CASSPTRGLGYTF.

This clonotype was detected ten times or more. The chain uses TRBV4-1 and TRBJ2-2; tentatively, D is TRBD2 (5 bases). CDR1 MGHRA and CDR2 YSYEKL come from the germline V gene. Trimming left V 4 bases short and J 6 bases short, with 9 bases between. This CDR3 is 13 amino acids long. The CDR3 loop is CASSLGVSGELFF. In DNA form, the CDR3 reads TGCGCCAGCAGCCTCGGGGTGTCCGGGGAGCTGTTTTTT.

This clonotype was observed many times. The chain carries TRBV6-5 and TRBJ2-7; 11 bases agree with TRBD2. There are 17 residues in the CDR3. CDR1 and CDR2 from the germline V gene are MNHEY and SVGAGI. J lost 2 bases, V lost 0 bases, and 6 bases had no gene match. CDR3 in DNA: TGTGCCAGCAGTTACTCACCTTCTAGCGGGAGGACCTACGAGCAGTACTTC. Its translation is CASSYSPSSGRTYEQYF.